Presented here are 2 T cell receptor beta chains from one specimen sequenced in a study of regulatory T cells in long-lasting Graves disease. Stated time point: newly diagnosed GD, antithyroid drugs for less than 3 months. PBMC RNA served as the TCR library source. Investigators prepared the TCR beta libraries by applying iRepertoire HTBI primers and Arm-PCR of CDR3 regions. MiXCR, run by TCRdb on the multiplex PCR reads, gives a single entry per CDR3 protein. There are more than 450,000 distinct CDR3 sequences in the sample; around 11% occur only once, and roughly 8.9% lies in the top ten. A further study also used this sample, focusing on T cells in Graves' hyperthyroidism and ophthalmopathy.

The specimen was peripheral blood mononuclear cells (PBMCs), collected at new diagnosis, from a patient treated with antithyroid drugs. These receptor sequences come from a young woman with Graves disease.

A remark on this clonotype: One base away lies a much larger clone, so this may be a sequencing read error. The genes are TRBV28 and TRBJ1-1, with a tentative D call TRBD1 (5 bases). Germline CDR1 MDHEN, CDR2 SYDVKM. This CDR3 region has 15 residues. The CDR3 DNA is TGTGCCAGCAGTTTATGGGGGGGTAAGAACAATGAAGCTTTCTTT. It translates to CASSLWGGKNNEAFF.

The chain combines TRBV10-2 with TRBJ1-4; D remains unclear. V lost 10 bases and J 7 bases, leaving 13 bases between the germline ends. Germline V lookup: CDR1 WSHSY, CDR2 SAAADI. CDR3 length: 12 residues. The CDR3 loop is CANTYSGEKLFF. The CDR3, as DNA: TGCGCCAACACGTATTCGGGTGAAAAACTGTTTTTT.